This entry is about one TCR beta chain. There are 13 residues in the CDR3. The V gene lost 6 bases and the J gene lost 8 bases, with 14 bases spanning the gap. Libraries were prepared by immunoSEQ multiplex PCR; TCRdb keeps only in-frame clonotypes and omits some of them. The repertoire holds over 120,000 clones, with around 94% as singletons. The data were taken from a study of control samples from healthy donors and cancer patients. Sequencing was done on a sample of PBMCs. V is TRBV12-3 or TRBV12-4 and J is TRBJ2-1; possibly TRBD2 for D (6 bases). The clonotype comes from a man in his fifties or sixties with colorectal cancer. This CDR3 is CASSGGHYDEQFF. The CDR3 nucleotides read TGTGCCAGCAGCGGGGGTCATTACGATGAGCAGTTCTTC.